This entry lists 9 T cell receptor beta chains sequenced from one sample in a study of T cell repertoires in cytomegalovirus infection. Which antigens these TCRs recognize remains unknown. One entry per CDR3 protein results from TCRdb running MiXCR on the reads. The sample has approximately 470,000 distinct CDR3 sequences, 40% to 50% seen once. Sample: cultured PBMCs, taken from culture after CMV antigen stimulation. These receptors all stem from a human donor in good health (CMV status not recorded). Some clones in this sample may be carry-over from other donors' samples.

V is TRBV19 and J is TRBJ1-5, with TRBD1 as a possible D gene (5 bases). This CDR3 has 14 residues. V lost 5 bases, J lost 2 bases, and 10 bases lay in between. Germline V CDR1 and CDR2: LNHDA, SQIVND (reference sequence). The chain's CDR3 is CASSPQQGNQPQHF. CDR3 DNA: TGTGCCAGTAGTCCACAACAGGGCAATCAGCCCCAGCATTTT.

This clonotype was counted only a few times. The chain employs TRBV19 and TRBJ2-2; 7 bases align to TRBD2. Germline CDR1 is LNHDA and CDR2 is SQIVND (reference sequence). This CDR3 region has 14 residues. The V gene end was trimmed by 9 bases and the J gene end by 3 bases; junction bases not matched to a gene: 7. As DNA, the CDR3 is TGTGCCAGCGAGACGGGGGGATACACCGGGGAGCTGTTTTTT. It is translated as CASETGGYTGELFF.

The gene calls are TRBV7-6 and TRBJ2-1, with a weak D call TRBD1 (5 bases). CDR1 is SGHVS, CDR2 FNYEAQ, per germline. V was trimmed by 1 base and J by 2 bases, leaving 9 bases between them. The CDR3 loop spans 15 amino acids. This chain's CDR3 is CASSLGTPTYNEQFF. In DNA form, the CDR3 reads TGTGCCAGCAGCTTAGGGACACCGACCTACAATGAGCAGTTCTTC.

This clonotype was observed a handful of times. The genes are TRBV7-2 and TRBJ1-2; 8 positions match TRBD1. CDR1 and CDR2 from the germline V gene are SGHTA and FQGNSA. The CDR3 is 15 residues long. Trimming cost V 2 bases and J 3 bases; bases outside gene matches: 5. Here the CDR3 DNA reads TGTGCCAGCAGCTTATTCGGGACAGGATACTATGGCTACACCTTC. Protein sequence: CASSLFGTGYYGYTF.

The rearrangement links TRBV12-3 or TRBV12-4 to TRBJ2-5; 10 bases map to TRBD2. Germline trimming cut 5 bases from V and 5 bases from J; bases unmatched to any gene: 8. CDR3 length: 15 amino acids. CDR3 protein: CASSKREGGVETQYF. For the CDR3, the DNA is TGTGCCAGCAGTAAGCGGGAGGGGGGAGTGGAGACCCAGTACTTC.

This chain connects TRBV7-6 to TRBJ2-7; 9 nucleotides align to TRBD1. The germline V gene encodes CDR1 SGHVS and CDR2 FNYEAQ. The CDR3 consists of 16 residues. Trimming cost V 2 bases and J 1 base; bases outside gene matches: 6. As DNA, the CDR3 is TGTGCCAGCAGCTTAACAGGGGGCGACTCTTCCTACGAGCAGTACTTC. This translates into CASSLTGGDSSYEQYF.

The genes are TRBV7-2 and TRBJ2-2; a weak D match, TRBD2 (5 bases). This CDR3 spans 14 amino acids. The germline CDR1 and CDR2 sequences are SGHTA and FQGNSA. V gave up 5 bases and J gave up 6 bases, with 13 bases separating them. CDR3 sequence: CASSPGLVAGELFF. CDR3 sequence (DNA): TGTGCCAGCAGCCCCGGACTGGTCGCCGGGGAGCTGTTTTTT.

This clonotype was counted a few times. This chain joins TRBV27 and TRBJ1-1, with unresolved D. The CDR3 extends over 12 amino acids. Germline V gene lookup returns CDR1 MNHEY and CDR2 SMNVEV (reference sequence). Trimming shortened V by 8 bases and J by 5 bases, and 12 bases separated the two germline ends. CDR3 sequence (DNA): TGTGCCAGCGGTAGATATAAGACTGAAGCTTTCTTT. It translates to CASGRYKTEAFF.

The chain carries TRBV28 and TRBJ2-2; no clear D gene. Trimming took off 8 bases at V and 3 bases at J, with 16 bases between the two ends. This CDR3 is built from 15 residues. Germline-derived CDR1 and CDR2 are MDHEN and SYDVKM. The CDR3 DNA reads TGTGCCAGCGGGTCACTTTCGGAATACACCGGGGAGCTGTTTTTT. It yields the protein CASGSLSEYTGELFF.